This entry is about one TCR beta chain. V lost 1 base and J lost 3; bases outside the gene matches: 8. This CDR3 region has 18 residues. Germline V lookup: CDR1 MNHEY, CDR2 SMNVEV (reference sequence). The data were obtained in a study of blood T cell repertoires in COVID-19. For the study at large: COVID-19 samples, acute and convalescent, were from the United States, Italy and Spain. The cDNA or gDNA used as material had been derived from T cells, B-cell-depleted T cells, or PBMCs.

In the original analysis: Amplification with reference gene primers provided the estimates of nucleated cell counts. The repertoire was sequenced with immunoSEQ multiplex PCR; TCRdb's copy has only in-frame clones and lacks some. V, J and clone size were drawn from that table, and D and trimming were deduced from the DNA. The sample has fewer than 250,000 clones, approximately 91% seen once; the top ten hold roughly 0.7%. The sequenced sample was peripheral blood. V and J are TRBV27 and TRBJ2-3; 12 nucleotides agree with TRBD2. This TCR came from a man aged 35 to 55 with acute or convalescent COVID-19. For the CDR3, the DNA is TGTGCCAGCAGTTTATACCCGACCGGGACTAGCGGGACAGATACGCAGTATTTT. Translating it yields CASSLYPTGTSGTDTQYF.